This T cell receptor beta chain was recovered during a study of CD8+ T cells in alopecia areata. Study-level findings and limits: Scalp clonality and expanded CD8+ clones among the top 100 were significantly decreased by tofacitinib. Normal skin contains resident alphabeta T cells, and these are also sequenced in scalp samples.

Reverse transcription of extracted RNA yielded cDNA, which provided the sequencing template. Sequenced by immunoSEQ multiplex PCR; TCRdb stores in-frame clones only, minus some. The sample lists about 190,000 clones, approximately 60% occurring once. As for treatment: oral pan-JAK inhibitor, 5-10 mg twice daily. This clone was picked up one time. The antigen remains unidentified. Trimming removed 2 bases from V and 5 bases from J, with 9 bases in between. CDR3 size: 12 residues. The germline V gene has CDR1 GTSNPN and CDR2 SVGIG (reference sequence). The material was CD4+ T cells sorted from blood, obtained at week 4, from a patient treated with tofacitinib. V gene TRBV30 combines with J gene TRBJ2-5; TRBD1 might be the D (5 bases). The clonotype comes from a human donor with alopecia areata. The CDR3: CAWSISGETQYF. The CDR3 DNA reads TGTGCCTGGAGTATATCAGGGGAGACCCAGTACTTC.